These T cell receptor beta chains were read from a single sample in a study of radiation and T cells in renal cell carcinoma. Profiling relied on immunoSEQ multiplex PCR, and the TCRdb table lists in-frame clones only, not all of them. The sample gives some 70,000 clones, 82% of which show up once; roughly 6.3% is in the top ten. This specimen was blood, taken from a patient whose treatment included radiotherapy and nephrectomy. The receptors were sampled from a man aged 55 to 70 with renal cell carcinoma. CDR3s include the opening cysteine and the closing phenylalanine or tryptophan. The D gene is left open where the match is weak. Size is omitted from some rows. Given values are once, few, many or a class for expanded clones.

CDR3aa: CASSVRGTAKETQYF
CDR3nt: TGTGCCAGCAGCGTGCGTGGAACGGCTAAAGAGACCCAGTACTTC
len: 15
d_gene: .
v_gene: TRBV7-9
j_gene: TRBJ2-5
abundance: .

CDR3aa: CASSQSGRDYEQYF
CDR3nt: TGCGCCAGCAGCCAAAGCGGGCGGGACTACGAGCAGTACTTC
len: 14
d_gene: .
v_gene: TRBV4-1
j_gene: TRBJ2-7
abundance: .

CDR3aa: CASSSPSGRGTGELFF
CDR3nt: TGTGCCAGCAGTTCTCCTAGCGGGAGAGGGACCGGGGAGCTGTTTTTT
len: 16
d_gene: TRBD2
v_gene: TRBV6-6
j_gene: TRBJ2-2
abundance: .

CDR3aa: CASSPLPGLADRPNNEQFF
CDR3nt: TGCGCCAGCAGCCCTCTACCGGGACTAGCGGACCGACCCAACAATGAGCAGTTCTTC
len: 19
d_gene: TRBD2
v_gene: TRBV4-1
j_gene: TRBJ2-1
abundance: .

CDR3aa: CATSRDKTSGAQETQYF
CDR3nt: TGTGCCACCAGCAGAGATAAGACTAGCGGGGCCCAAGAGACCCAGTACTTC
len: 17
d_gene: TRBD2
v_gene: TRBV15
j_gene: TRBJ2-5
abundance: .

CDR3aa: CASRLADKPPANTGELFF
CDR3nt: TGTGCAAGTCGCTTAGCGGACAAACCTCCCGCTAACACCGGGGAGCTGTTTTTT
len: 18
d_gene: .
v_gene: TRBV12-2
j_gene: TRBJ2-2
abundance: .

CDR3aa: CASSLSRARQPQHF
CDR3nt: TGTGCCAGCAGTCTCTCCAGGGCCCGCCAGCCCCAGCATTTT
len: 14
d_gene: .
v_gene: TRBV2
j_gene: TRBJ1-5
abundance: few

CDR3aa: CASSLISTGGNYEQYF
CDR3nt: TGTGCCAGCAGCTTAATTTCGACAGGGGGTAACTACGAGCAGTACTTC
len: 16
d_gene: TRBD1
v_gene: TRBV7-9
j_gene: TRBJ2-7
abundance: .

CDR3aa: CASSFYPGQGKGYTF
CDR3nt: TGTGCCAGCAGCTTCTATCCCGGGCAGGGTAAAGGCTACACCTTC
len: 15
d_gene: .
v_gene: TRBV5-6
j_gene: TRBJ1-2
abundance: few

CDR3aa: CASSLGGGREQYF
CDR3nt: TGTGCCAGCAGCTTGGGCGGGGGGCGAGAGCAGTACTTC
len: 13
d_gene: TRBD2
v_gene: TRBV5-6
j_gene: TRBJ2-7
abundance: .

CDR3aa: CSVDRGLAGTTDTQYF
CDR3nt: TGCAGCGTTGACCGGGGACTAGCGGGGACCACAGATACGCAGTATTTT
len: 16
d_gene: TRBD2
v_gene: TRBV29-1
j_gene: TRBJ2-3
abundance: .

CDR3aa: CASSEGRGKNDQPQHF
CDR3nt: TGCGCCAGCAGTGAGGGCAGGGGGAAAAATGATCAGCCCCAGCATTTT
len: 16
d_gene: TRBD1
v_gene: TRBV10-2
j_gene: TRBJ1-5
abundance: once

CDR3aa: CASSVALRTSGYNEQFF
CDR3nt: TGTGCCAGCAGCGTAGCTCTTAGGACTAGCGGGTACAATGAGCAGTTCTTC
len: 17
d_gene: TRBD2
v_gene: TRBV9
j_gene: TRBJ2-1
abundance: .